Listed here are 21 T cell receptor beta chains from one sample, sequenced in a study of T-cell reconstitution after alpha-beta-depleted transplantation in children. Preparation of the TCRbeta library involved a method that used unique molecular identifiers. MiXCR was run by TCRdb on the PCR reads, yielding one entry per CDR3 protein. The data hold approximately 300,000 distinct CDR3 sequences, with over 9.5% observed a single time. Sequencing used PBMCs, obtained before TCRalphabeta/CD19-depleted stem cell transplant. The receptors here all came from a boy in the first two years of life with acute myeloid leukemia, due to receive a stem cell transplant.

This clonotype was seen just once. The chain links TRBV15 to TRBJ1-1; D is perhaps TRBD1 (6 bases). Looked up from germline, CDR1 is LNHNV and CDR2 is YYDKDF (reference sequence). The CDR3 sequence is 13 residues long. Trimming took 9 bases from V and 0 from J, leaving 11 bases between them. CDR3 region: CATIDRLNTEAFF. CDR3 DNA: TGTGCCACTATCGACAGGCTGAACACTGAAGCTTTCTTT.

This clonotype appeared many times. The chain couples TRBV28 to TRBJ2-7, with TRBD1 identical over 9 bases. The junction had 3 bases not matched to a gene; V was cut back by 6 bases and J by 6 bases. Per the germline V gene, CDR1 is MDHEN and CDR2 is SYDVKM. The CDR3 contains 12 residues. The CDR3, as DNA: TGTGCCAGCAGCTTGACAGGGGGCGAGCAGTACTTC. This sequence encodes CASSLTGGEQYF.

This clonotype was seen ten or more times. The V and J genes are TRBV5-6 and TRBJ2-5; maybe TRBD2 (5 bases). V gave up 1 base and J gave up 4 bases, with 8 bases separating them. CDR1 is SGHDT, CDR2 YYEEEE, per germline. The CDR3 has 13 residues. The CDR3 loop is CASSLTSGETQYF. The CDR3 region has the DNA TGTGCCAGCAGCTTGACTAGTGGAGAGACCCAGTACTTC.

This clonotype was seen ten or more times. Its ends do not fully match the called genes, so a read error is possible. This chain links TRBV7-2 with TRBJ2-3; TRBD2 matches at 8 bases. Germline assignment: CDR1 SGHTA and CDR2 FQGNSA. This CDR3 region has 15 residues. CDR3 sequence (DNA): TGTGCCAGCAGCCTAGCTAGCGGGTGGACAGATACGCAGTATTTT. It codes for CASSLASGWTDTQYF.

This clonotype occurred many times. The chain employs TRBV7-3 and TRBJ2-2, with 7 nucleotides matching TRBD2. CDR1 SGHTA and CDR2 FQGTGA come from the germline V gene. Germline trimming cut 3 bases from V and 7 bases from J; bases unmatched to any gene: 2. The CDR3 consists of 13 residues. Here the CDR3 reads CASSFGGSGELFF. As DNA, the CDR3 is TGTGCCAGCAGCTTCGGGGGGAGCGGGGAGCTGTTTTTT. Complete variable domain (other parts from reference TRBV7-3 and TRBJ2-2): GAGVSQTPSNKVTEKGKYVELRCDPISGHTALYWYRQSLGQGPEFLIYFQGTGAADDSGLPNDRFFAVRPEGSVSTLKIQRTERGDSAVYLCASSFGGSGELFFGEGSRLTVL.

The chain joins TRBV4-3 to TRBJ2-7, with 14 bases aligning to TRBD2. Unmatched junction bases numbered 4, after V lost 4 bases and J lost 5 bases. The CDR3 has 15 residues. Germline values: CDR1 LGHNA, CDR2 YSLEER. CDR3 region: CASSPGTSGRNEQYF. The CDR3 DNA reads as TGCGCCAGCAGCCCCGGGACTAGCGGGAGAAACGAGCAGTACTTC.

This clonotype was counted many times. The chain employs TRBV6-5 and TRBJ2-7; TRBD2 agrees at 10 bases. This CDR3 has 15 residues. Germline lookup yields CDR1 MNHEY and CDR2 SVGAGI. The V and J ends lost 2 bases and 2 bases, in that order; junction bases with no gene match: 3. The chain's CDR3 is CASSYRTSGAYEQYF. The CDR3 DNA follows: TGTGCCAGCAGTTACAGGACTAGCGGAGCCTACGAGCAGTACTTC.

This clonotype was seen many times. The chain links TRBV29-1 to TRBJ2-5, with 7 bases that match TRBD1. The CDR3 has 12 residues. Germline V gene sequence: CDR1 SQVTM, CDR2 ANQGSEA. V lost 5 bases to trimming and J lost 5 bases; unmatched junction nucleotides: 5. CDR3: CSVYRGRETQYF. CDR3 DNA: TGCAGCGTTTACAGGGGTCGGGAGACCCAGTACTTC.

A few counts support this clonotype. The chain has TRBV28 and TRBJ1-2; D perhaps matches TRBD1 (6 bases). Per germline, CDR1 MDHEN and CDR2 SYDVKM. The CDR3 consists of 12 residues. Between the trimmed V and J ends, which lost 7 bases and 8 bases, there was a span of 14 bases. CDR3 nucleotide sequence: TGTGCCAGCACCGGGGGGGCGCGAGGCTACACCTTC. It yields the protein CASTGGARGYTF.

The sample holds many counts of this clonotype. The chain joins TRBV7-9 to TRBJ2-5, with 12 positions matching TRBD1. Germline CDR1 is SEHNR and CDR2 is FQNEAQ (reference sequence). This CDR3 region has 16 residues. V shed 4 bases and J 5 bases; nucleotides not matched to a gene: 8. CDR3 protein: CASSYSGQGASETQYF. In DNA, the CDR3 is TGTGCCAGCAGCTACTCGGGACAGGGGGCGTCGGAGACCCAGTACTTC.

This clonotype was counted at least ten times. The rearrangement links TRBV29-1 to TRBJ2-2, with D perhaps given as TRBD1 or TRBD2 (5 bases each). The CDR3 totals 13 residues. V lost 3 bases, J lost 5 bases, and 10 bases lay in between. Germline values: CDR1 SQVTM, CDR2 ANQGSEA. The CDR3 nucleotides read TGCAGCGTTGATCCGGGGCAGACCGGGGAGCTGTTTTTT. Translation gives CSVDPGQTGELFF.

This clonotype was recorded many times. The chain couples TRBV9 to TRBJ2-1; 10 positions agree with TRBD2. The V segment lost 4 bases and the J segment 8 bases; nucleotides outside the gene matches: 12. Germline assignment: CDR1 SGDLS and CDR2 YYNGEE. The length of the CDR3 is 16 residues. The CDR3 loop reads CASSPTGTSDTHEQFF. In nucleotides, the CDR3 is TGTGCCAGCAGCCCGACCGGGACTAGCGATACACATGAGCAGTTCTTC.

The gene calls are TRBV11-2 and TRBJ1-4; 10 bases map to TRBD1. Trimming removed 5 bases from V and 8 bases from J; junction bases left unmatched: 8. The germline gives CDR1 SGHAT, CDR2 FQNNGV. The length of the CDR3 is 15 residues. The CDR3 loop is CASSIRGTGVEKLFF. The CDR3 region has the DNA TGTGCCAGCAGCATCAGGGGGACAGGGGTCGAAAAACTGTTTTTT.

On this clonotype itself: This may arise from a read error, as a much more abundant clone is one base away. The V gene is TRBV20-1, the J gene TRBJ2-6, with D perhaps matching TRBD1 (5 bases). Germline assignment: CDR1 DFQATT and CDR2 SNEGSKA (reference sequence). The CDR3 is 14 amino acids. CDR3 coding DNA: TGCAGTACCACCCCACCCTCTGGGGCCAACCTCCTGACTTTC. Translation: CSTTPPSGANLLTF.

This clonotype was counted ten times or more. This sequence joins TRBV29-1 and TRBJ2-5; D is undetermined. CDR3 length: 18 residues. The germline CDR1 and CDR2 sequences are SQVTM and ANQGSEA. V was trimmed by 2 bases and J by 0 bases, leaving 22 bases between them. The CDR3 sequence is CSVERTPTRYPDQETQYF. The CDR3 DNA reads as TGCAGCGTTGAAAGGACGCCGACCCGCTACCCCGACCAAGAGACCCAGTACTTC. Supplemented by reference TRBV29-1 and TRBJ2-5, the full variable domain reads SAVISQKPSRDICQRGTSLTIQCQVDSQVTMMFWYRQQPGQSLTLIATANQGSEATYESGFVIDKFPISRPNLTFSTLTVSNMSPEDSSIYLCSVERTPTRYPDQETQYFGPGTRLLVL.

The CDR3 DNA sequence: TGTGCCAGCAGCTGGCGGGGGGGCTACACCGGGGAGCTGTTTTTT. Protein product: CASSWRGGYTGELFF. This chain joins TRBV7-3 and TRBJ2-2; TRBD2 matches at 9 bases. Germline CDR1 is SGHTA and CDR2 is FQGTGA. CDR3 length: 15 amino acids. J gave up 3 bases and V 4 bases, and 3 bases lay outside the gene matches.

This clonotype showed up many times. The rearrangement links TRBV29-1 to TRBJ2-1; D is perhaps TRBD2 (6 bases). This CDR3 region has 14 residues. The germline V gene encodes CDR1 SQVTM and CDR2 ANQGSEA. The DNA for the CDR3 is TGCAGTGCTCGGGAGATGGGGATGGACTATGAGCAGTTCTTC. Its protein is CSAREMGMDYEQFF.

This clonotype was observed at least ten times. Mismatch with germline at one junction end may stem from a read error. The chain joins TRBV27 to TRBJ2-4; 9 nucleotides agree with TRBD2. The CDR3 totals 15 residues. Germline lookup yields CDR1 MNHEY and CDR2 SMNVEV (reference sequence). The CDR3 region has the DNA TGTGCCAGCAGCTTATTGGCGGGGGGGGCAAACATTCAGTACTTC. This codes for CASSLLAGGANIQYF.

Worth noting for this clonotype: A much larger clone is a single base away; this may be a read error. No conserved phenylalanine or tryptophan is present at the end of the CDR3, so a read error is the likely explanation. The genes are TRBV2 and TRBJ2-1; the match to TRBD1 covers 11 bases. Germline V lookup: CDR1 SNHLY, CDR2 FYNNEI. Trimming cost V 4 bases and J 9 bases; bases outside gene matches: 5. This CDR3 has 14 amino acids. The CDR3 bases are TGTGCCAGCAGTGTCGGGACAGGGGGTATTGAGCAGTTCTTG. Translating it yields CASSVGTGGIEQFL.

This clonotype was counted ten times or more. The chain recombines TRBV5-8 with TRBJ1-4, with a weak D call TRBD1 (5 bases). The CDR3 sequence is 14 residues long. CDR1 SGHTS and CDR2 YDEGEE come from the germline V gene. Trimming stripped 5 bases from V and 5 bases from J, with 13 bases between. The CDR3 nucleotides read TGTGCCAGCAGTACGGGACTTGGAAATGAAAAACTGTTTTTT. The encoded protein is CASSTGLGNEKLFF.

Many counts were recorded for this clonotype. The V call is TRBV28, the J call TRBJ1-5; 8 nucleotides agree with TRBD1. Germline CDR1 is MDHEN and CDR2 is SYDVKM. The CDR3 has 16 amino acids. J was trimmed by 7 bases and V by 3 bases; bases with no gene match: 11. The CDR3 sequence is CASSFLTGGGIQPQHF. CDR3 sequence (DNA): TGTGCCAGCAGTTTCTTAACAGGGGGGGGAATCCAGCCCCAGCATTTT.